This TCR beta chain came from a study of shared clonotypes between healthy human individuals. Donors, healthy HIV-negative adults, lacked recent acute infections or vaccinations. Generated by immunoSEQ multiplex PCR, the TCRdb table keeps only in-frame clones and is missing some. The table shows fewer than 650,000 clones, with 76% occurring only once. Germline loops: CDR1 GTSNPN, CDR2 SVGIG (reference sequence). This CDR3 is built from 14 residues. Trimming took off 1 base at V and 5 bases at J, with 15 bases between the two ends. In the case of this clone: As yet, its antigen is unknown.

General observations from the study: It was anticipated that sequencing depth would influence how many clonotypes donors shared. Only blood underwent sampling, and tissue repertoires likely differ.

The sequence came from a middle-aged woman in good health. Some clones in this sample may be carry-over from other donors' samples. Material for sequencing was PBMCs. The chain uses TRBV30 and TRBJ2-7; D may be TRBD1 (5 bases). CDR3 amino acids: CAWSDGAPVDEQYF. Here the CDR3 DNA reads TGTGCCTGGAGTGATGGGGCCCCTGTGGACGAGCAGTACTTC.